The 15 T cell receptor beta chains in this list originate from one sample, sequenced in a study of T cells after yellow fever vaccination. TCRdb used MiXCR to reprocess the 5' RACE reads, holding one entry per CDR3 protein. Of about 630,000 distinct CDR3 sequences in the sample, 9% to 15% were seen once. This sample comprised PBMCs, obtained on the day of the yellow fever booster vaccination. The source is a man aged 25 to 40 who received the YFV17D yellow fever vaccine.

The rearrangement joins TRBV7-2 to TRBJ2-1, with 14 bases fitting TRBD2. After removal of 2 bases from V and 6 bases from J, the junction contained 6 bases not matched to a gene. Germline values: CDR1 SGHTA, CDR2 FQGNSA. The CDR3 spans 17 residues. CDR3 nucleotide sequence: TGTGCCAGCAGCTTATTGGTTGGGACTAGCGGGAGCAATGAGCAGTTCTTC. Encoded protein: CASSLLVGTSGSNEQFF.

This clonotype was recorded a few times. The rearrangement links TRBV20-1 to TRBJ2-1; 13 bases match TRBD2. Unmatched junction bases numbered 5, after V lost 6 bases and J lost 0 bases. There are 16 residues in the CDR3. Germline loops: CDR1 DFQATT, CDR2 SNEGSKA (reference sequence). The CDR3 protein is CSATTSGGSSYNEQFF. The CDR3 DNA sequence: TGCAGTGCCACGACTAGCGGGGGGAGCTCCTACAATGAGCAGTTCTTC.

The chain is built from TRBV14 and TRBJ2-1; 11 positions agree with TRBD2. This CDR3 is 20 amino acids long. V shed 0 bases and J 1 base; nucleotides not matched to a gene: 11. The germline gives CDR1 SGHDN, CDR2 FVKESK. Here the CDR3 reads CASSQDPASGRPRSYNEQFF. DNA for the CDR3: TGTGCCAGCAGCCAAGATCCAGCTAGCGGGAGGCCTCGGTCCTACAATGAGCAGTTCTTC.

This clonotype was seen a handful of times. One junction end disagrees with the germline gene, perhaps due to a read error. The CDR3 nucleotides read TGTGCCAGCAGGACGCTCTCCCACGAGCAGTACTTC. This translates into CASRTLSHEQYF. The gene calls are TRBV27 and TRBJ2-7; D unresolved. CDR3 length: 12 residues. Germline lookup yields CDR1 MNHEY and CDR2 SMNVEV (reference sequence).

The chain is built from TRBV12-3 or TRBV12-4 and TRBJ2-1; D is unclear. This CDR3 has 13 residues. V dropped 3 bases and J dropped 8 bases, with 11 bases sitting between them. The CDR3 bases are TGTGCCAGCAGTTTCGTGGGTTTGTATGAGCAGTTCTTC. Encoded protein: CASSFVGLYEQFF.

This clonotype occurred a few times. CDR3 loop: CASSLRLETQYF. The CDR3 DNA is TGTGCCAGCAGCTTGCGCTTGGAGACCCAGTACTTC. The chain links TRBV5-6 to TRBJ2-5; D unresolved. The CDR3 is made up of 12 amino acids. V was shortened by 1 base and J by 5 bases, with 6 bases between the two germline ends. Germline assignment: CDR1 SGHDT and CDR2 YYEEEE.

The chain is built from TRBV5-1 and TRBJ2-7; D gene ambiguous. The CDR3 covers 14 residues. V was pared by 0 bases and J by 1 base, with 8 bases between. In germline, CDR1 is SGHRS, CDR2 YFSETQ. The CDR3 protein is CASSLEQRSYEQYF. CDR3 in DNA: TGCGCCAGCAGCTTGGAACAGCGATCCTACGAGCAGTACTTC. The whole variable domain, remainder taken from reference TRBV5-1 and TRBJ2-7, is KAGVTQTPRYLIKTRGQQVTLSCSPISGHRSVSWYQQTPGQGLQFLFEYFSETQRNKGNFPGRFSGRQFSNSRSEMNVSTLELGDSALYLCASSLEQRSYEQYFGPGTRLTVT.

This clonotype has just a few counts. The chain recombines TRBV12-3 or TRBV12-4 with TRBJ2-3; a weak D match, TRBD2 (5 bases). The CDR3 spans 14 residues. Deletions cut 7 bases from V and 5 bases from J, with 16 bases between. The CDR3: CASTLEGSGDTQYF. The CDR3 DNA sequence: TGTGCCAGCACCCTTGAAGGGAGTGGAGATACGCAGTATTTT.

The CDR3 coding sequence is TGTGCCAGCAGCACTCTTAGCTCTGGGTATAACCGGGAGACCCAGTACTTC. Translated: CASSTLSSGYNRETQYF. The chain joins TRBV9 to TRBJ2-5; unclear D gene. The CDR3 is made up of 17 amino acids. From germline, CDR1 is SGDLS and CDR2 YYNGEE. Deletions cut 4 bases from V and 5 bases from J, with 24 bases between.

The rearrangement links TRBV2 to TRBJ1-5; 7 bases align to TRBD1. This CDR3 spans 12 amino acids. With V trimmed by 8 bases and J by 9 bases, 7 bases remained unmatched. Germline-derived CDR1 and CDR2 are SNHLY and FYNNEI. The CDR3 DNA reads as TGTGCCAGCGGAGGGGGCCTGACGCCCCAGCATTTT. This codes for CASGGGLTPQHF.

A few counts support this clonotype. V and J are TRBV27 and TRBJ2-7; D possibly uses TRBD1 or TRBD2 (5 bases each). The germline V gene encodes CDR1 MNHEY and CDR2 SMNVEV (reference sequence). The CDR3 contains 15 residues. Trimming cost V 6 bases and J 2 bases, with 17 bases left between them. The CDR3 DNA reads TGTGCCAGCAGCACGCCGGGGCAGTTTACCTACGAGCAGTACTTC. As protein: CASSTPGQFTYEQYF.

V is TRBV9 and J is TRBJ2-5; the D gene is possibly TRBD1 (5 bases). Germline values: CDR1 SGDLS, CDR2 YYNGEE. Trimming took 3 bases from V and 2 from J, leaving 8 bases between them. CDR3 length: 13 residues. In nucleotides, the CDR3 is TGTGCCAGCAGCGGACAGCCTCAAGAGACCCAGTACTTC. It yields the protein CASSGQPQETQYF.

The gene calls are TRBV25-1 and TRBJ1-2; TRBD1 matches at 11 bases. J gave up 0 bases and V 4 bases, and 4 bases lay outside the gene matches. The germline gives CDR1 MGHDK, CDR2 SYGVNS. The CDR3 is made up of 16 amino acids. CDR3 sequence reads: CASSGTGGLANYGYTF. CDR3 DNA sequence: TGTGCCAGCAGTGGGACAGGGGGCCTGGCTAACTATGGCTACACCTTC.

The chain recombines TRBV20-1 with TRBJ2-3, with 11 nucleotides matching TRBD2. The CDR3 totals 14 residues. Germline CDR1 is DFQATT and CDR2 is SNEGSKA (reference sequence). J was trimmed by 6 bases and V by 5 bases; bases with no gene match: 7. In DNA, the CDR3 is TGCAGTGCTCCTACTAGCGGGAGCTTTGATACGCAGTATTTT. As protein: CSAPTSGSFDTQYF.

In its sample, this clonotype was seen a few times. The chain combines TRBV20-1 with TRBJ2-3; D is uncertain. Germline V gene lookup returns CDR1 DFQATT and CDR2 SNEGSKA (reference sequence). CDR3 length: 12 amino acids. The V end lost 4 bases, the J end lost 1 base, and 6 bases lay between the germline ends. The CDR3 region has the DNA TGCAGTGCTACGGAAGGCACAGATACGCAGTATTTT. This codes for CSATEGTDTQYF.